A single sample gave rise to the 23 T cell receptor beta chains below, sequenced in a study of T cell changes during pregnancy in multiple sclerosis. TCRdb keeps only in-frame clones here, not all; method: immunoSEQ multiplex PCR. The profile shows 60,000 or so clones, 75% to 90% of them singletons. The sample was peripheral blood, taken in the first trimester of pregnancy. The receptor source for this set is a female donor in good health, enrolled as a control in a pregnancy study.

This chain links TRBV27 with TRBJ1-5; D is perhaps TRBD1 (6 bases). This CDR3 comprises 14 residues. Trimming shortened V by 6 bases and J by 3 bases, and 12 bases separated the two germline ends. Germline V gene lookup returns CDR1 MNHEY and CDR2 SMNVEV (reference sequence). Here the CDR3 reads CASRPRGDNQPQHF. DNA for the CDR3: TGTGCCAGCAGGCCCAGGGGTGACAATCAGCCCCAGCATTTT.

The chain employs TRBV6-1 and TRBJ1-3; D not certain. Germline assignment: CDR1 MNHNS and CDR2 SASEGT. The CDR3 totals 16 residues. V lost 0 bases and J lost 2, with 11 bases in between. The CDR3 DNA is TGTGCCAGCAGTGAAGCTTCTGACGAGGCTGGAAACACCATATATTTT. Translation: CASSEASDEAGNTIYF.

The DNA for the CDR3 is TGTGCCAGCAGCTTCGGAGGCTATGGCTACACCTTC. It yields the protein CASSFGGYGYTF. The genes are TRBV7-9 and TRBJ1-2; D uncertain. This CDR3 comprises 12 residues. Germline lookup yields CDR1 SEHNR and CDR2 FQNEAQ (reference sequence). Trimming shortened V by 3 bases and J by 4 bases, and 6 bases separated the two germline ends.

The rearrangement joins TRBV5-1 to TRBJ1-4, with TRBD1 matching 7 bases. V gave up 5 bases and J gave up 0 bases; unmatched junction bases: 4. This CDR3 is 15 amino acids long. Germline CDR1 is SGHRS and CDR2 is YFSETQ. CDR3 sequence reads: CASSNRGATNEKLFF. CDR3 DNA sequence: TGCGCCAGCAGTAACAGGGGAGCAACTAATGAAAAACTGTTTTTT.

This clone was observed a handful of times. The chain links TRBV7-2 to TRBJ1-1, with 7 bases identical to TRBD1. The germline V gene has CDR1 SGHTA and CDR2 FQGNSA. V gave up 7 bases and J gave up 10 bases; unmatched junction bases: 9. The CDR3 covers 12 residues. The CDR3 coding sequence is TGTGCCAGCACCGGGGACAGAGGAATAGCTTTCTTT. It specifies CASTGDRGIAFF. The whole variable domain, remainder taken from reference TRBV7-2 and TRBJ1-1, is GAGVSQSPSNKVTEKGKDVELRCDPISGHTALYWYRQSLGQGLEFLIYFQGNSAPDKSGLPSDRFSAERTGGSVSTLTIQRTQQEDSAVYLCASTGDRGIAFFGQGTRLTVV.

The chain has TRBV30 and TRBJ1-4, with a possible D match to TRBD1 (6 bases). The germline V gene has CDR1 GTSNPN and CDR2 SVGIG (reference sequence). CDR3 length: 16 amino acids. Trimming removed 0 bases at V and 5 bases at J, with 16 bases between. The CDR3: CAWSVVVGQGNEKLFF. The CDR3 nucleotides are TGTGCCTGGAGTGTGGTCGTGGGTCAGGGGAATGAAAAACTGTTTTTT. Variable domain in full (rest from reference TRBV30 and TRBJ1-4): SQTIHQWPATLVQPVGSPLSLECTVEGTSNPNLYWYRQAAGRGLQLLFYSVGIGQISSEVPQNLSASRPQDRQFILSSKKLLLSDSGFYLCAWSVVVGQGNEKLFFGSGTQLSVL.

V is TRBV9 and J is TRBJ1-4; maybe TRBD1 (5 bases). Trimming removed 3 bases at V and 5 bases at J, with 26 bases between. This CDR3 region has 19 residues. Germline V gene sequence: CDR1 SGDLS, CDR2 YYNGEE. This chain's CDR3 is CASSADMGDPGLENEKLFF. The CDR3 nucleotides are TGTGCCAGCAGCGCAGATATGGGGGATCCGGGACTCGAGAATGAAAAACTGTTTTTT.

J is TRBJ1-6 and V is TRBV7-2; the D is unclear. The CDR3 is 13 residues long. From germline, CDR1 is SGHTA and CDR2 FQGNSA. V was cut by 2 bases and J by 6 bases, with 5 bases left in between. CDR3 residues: CASSLSVNSPLHF. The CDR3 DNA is TGTGCCAGCAGCTTATCGGTTAATTCACCCCTCCACTTT.

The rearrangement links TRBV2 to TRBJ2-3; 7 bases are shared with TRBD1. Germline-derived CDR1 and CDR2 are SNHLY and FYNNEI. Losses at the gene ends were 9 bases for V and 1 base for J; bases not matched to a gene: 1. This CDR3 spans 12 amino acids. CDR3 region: CARTGGTDTQYF. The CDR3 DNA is TGTGCCAGAACAGGGGGCACAGATACGCAGTATTTT.

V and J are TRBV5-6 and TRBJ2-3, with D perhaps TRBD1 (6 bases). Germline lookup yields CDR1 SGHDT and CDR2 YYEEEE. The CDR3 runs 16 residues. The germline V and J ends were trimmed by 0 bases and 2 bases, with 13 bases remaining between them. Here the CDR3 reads CASSLADRTFTDTQYF. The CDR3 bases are TGTGCCAGCAGCTTGGCGGACAGAACCTTCACAGATACGCAGTATTTT.

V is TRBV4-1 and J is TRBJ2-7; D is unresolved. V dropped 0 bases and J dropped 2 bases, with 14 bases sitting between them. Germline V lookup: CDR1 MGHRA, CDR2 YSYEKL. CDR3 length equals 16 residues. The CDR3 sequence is CASSQDLQALTYEQYF. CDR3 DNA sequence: TGCGCCAGCAGCCAAGATCTCCAGGCTCTAACCTACGAGCAGTACTTC.

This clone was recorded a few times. The CDR3 is CAIQGLGQETQYF. The DNA of the CDR3 is TGTGCCATCCAGGGACTAGGTCAAGAGACCCAGTACTTC. The chain combines TRBV10-3 with TRBJ2-5; 8 positions agree with TRBD2. This CDR3 has 13 residues. V trimming: 8 bases; J trimming: 2 bases; junction bases outside the gene matches: 4. CDR1 and CDR2 (germline): ENHRY, SYGVKD.

The CDR3 sequence is CASSHREPYYGYTF. CDR3 nucleotides: TGTGCCAGCAGCCACCGTGAACCCTATTATGGCTACACCTTC. The chain recombines TRBV4-2 with TRBJ1-2; D uncertain. This CDR3 spans 14 amino acids. The germline V and J ends were trimmed by 3 bases and 5 bases, with 13 bases remaining between them. CDR1 and CDR2 (germline): LGHNA, YNFKEQ.

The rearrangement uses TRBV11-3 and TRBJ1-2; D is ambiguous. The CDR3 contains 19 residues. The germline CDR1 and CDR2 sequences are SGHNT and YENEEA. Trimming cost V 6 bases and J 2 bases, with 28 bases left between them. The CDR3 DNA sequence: TGTGCCAGCAGTCCTGGGTCGGGAAGATCTTGGAGTGAGAACTATGGCTACACCTTC. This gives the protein CASSPGSGRSWSENYGYTF.

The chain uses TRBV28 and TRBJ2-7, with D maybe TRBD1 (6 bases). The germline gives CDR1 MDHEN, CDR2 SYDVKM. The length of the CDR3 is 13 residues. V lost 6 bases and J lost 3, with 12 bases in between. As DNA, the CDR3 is TGTGCCAGCAGCCCTCAGGGGAGCTACGAGCAGTACTTC. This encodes CASSPQGSYEQYF.

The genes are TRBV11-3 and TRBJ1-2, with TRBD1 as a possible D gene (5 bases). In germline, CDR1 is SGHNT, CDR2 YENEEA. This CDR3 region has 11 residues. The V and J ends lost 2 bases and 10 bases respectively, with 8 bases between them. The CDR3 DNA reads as TGTGCCAGCAGCTTACTTGGGGCCTACACCTTC. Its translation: CASSLLGAYTF.

The CDR3 loop is CAISGTGESNTEAFF. CDR3 in DNA: TGTGCCATCAGTGGGACGGGAGAAAGTAACACTGAAGCTTTCTTT. The chain joins TRBV10-3 to TRBJ1-1; D not certain. The CDR3 contains 15 residues. The ends were cut back, 4 bases at V and 2 bases at J, with 14 bases in the middle. The germline V gene encodes CDR1 ENHRY and CDR2 SYGVKD.

The CDR3 DNA is TGTGCCAGCAGTCCGCCGGGTTTTAATTCACCCCTCCACTTT. Its protein is CASSPPGFNSPLHF. The genes are TRBV6-5 and TRBJ1-6; D call uncertain. V dropped 5 bases and J dropped 6 bases, with 11 bases sitting between them. The CDR3 covers 14 residues. Germline lookup yields CDR1 MNHEY and CDR2 SVGAGI.

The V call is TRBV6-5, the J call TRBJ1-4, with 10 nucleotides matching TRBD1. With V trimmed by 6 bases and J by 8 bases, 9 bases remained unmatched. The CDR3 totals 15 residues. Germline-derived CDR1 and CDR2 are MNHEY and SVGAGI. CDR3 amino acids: CASRPGTGAGEKLFF. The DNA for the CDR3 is TGTGCCAGCAGGCCCGGGACAGGGGCGGGAGAAAAACTGTTTTTT.

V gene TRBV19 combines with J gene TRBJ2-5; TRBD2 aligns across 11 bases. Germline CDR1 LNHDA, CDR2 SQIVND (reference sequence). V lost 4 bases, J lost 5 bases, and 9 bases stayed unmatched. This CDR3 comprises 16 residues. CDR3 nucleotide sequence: TGTGCCAGTAGTAGCCTTACTAGCGGGGGCGGGGAGACCCAGTACTTC. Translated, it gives CASSSLTSGGGETQYF.

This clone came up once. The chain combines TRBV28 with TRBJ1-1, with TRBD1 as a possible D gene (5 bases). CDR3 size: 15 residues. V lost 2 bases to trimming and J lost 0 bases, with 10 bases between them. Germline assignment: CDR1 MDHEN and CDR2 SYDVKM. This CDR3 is CASSLGGGMNTEAFF. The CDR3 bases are TGTGCCAGCAGTTTAGGGGGGGGGATGAACACTGAAGCTTTCTTT.

This CDR3 is CASSLAGRTPYEQYF. CDR3 DNA: TGCGCCAGCAGCTTGGCAGGGAGGACTCCCTACGAGCAGTACTTC. The chain recombines TRBV5-1 with TRBJ2-7; tentative D call: TRBD2 (6 bases). V lost 0 bases to trimming and J lost 2 bases, with 12 bases between them. Germline V gene lookup returns CDR1 SGHRS and CDR2 YFSETQ. This CDR3 contains 15 residues. The full variable domain, in which reference TRBV5-1 and TRBJ2-7 provide the parts outside the CDR3, is KAGVTQTPRYLIKTRGQQVTLSCSPISGHRSVSWYQQTPGQGLQFLFEYFSETQRNKGNFPGRFSGRQFSNSRSEMNVSTLELGDSALYLCASSLAGRTPYEQYFGPGTRLTVT.

For the CDR3, the DNA is TGTGCTAGTGGTTTCGGGGAGAACACTGAAGCTTTCTTT. Translation: CASGFGENTEAFF. J is TRBJ1-1 and V is TRBV12-5; D remains ambiguous. Trimming took off 3 bases at V and 1 base at J, with 6 bases between the two ends. CDR3 length: 13 amino acids. Germline V gene lookup returns CDR1 LGHNT and CDR2 FRNRAP.